This TCR beta chain comes out of a study of regulatory T cells in long-lasting Graves disease. Study observations and caveats: New patients shared some 970 public clonotypes, fewer than the roughly 2,600 shared by persistent patients.

The authors built TCR beta libraries using iRepertoire HTBI primers and Arm-PCR of CDR3 regions. TCRdb used MiXCR to reprocess the multiplex PCR reads, holding one entry per CDR3 protein. The table shows around 480,000 distinct CDR3 sequences, with about 16% occurring only once. This clonotype has a handful of counts. The antigen is not known. Sample time point: newly diagnosed GD, antithyroid drugs for less than 3 months. Preparation of the TCR library used RNA extracted from PBMCs. The data also belong to a second study, concerning T cells in Graves' hyperthyroidism and ophthalmopathy. That source adds: Across 18 months, stable Graves' hyperthyroidism was marked by no progression to ophthalmopathy. HTBI primers were the set used in a first-round RT-PCR of the TCR CDR3. With a median lead of around 6.7 months before onset, the model predicted ophthalmopathy.

This TCR derives from a woman aged 40-60 years with Graves disease. Sequencing was performed on peripheral blood mononuclear cells (PBMCs), taken at new diagnosis, from a patient treated with antithyroid drugs.

The CDR3, as DNA: TGTGCCAGCAGTTACCCGAATAGTCCCCAGTACTTC. Translation: CASSYPNSPQYF. V and J are TRBV6-5 and TRBJ2-5; no reliable D call. This CDR3 is 12 amino acids long. With 2 bases removed from V and 9 bases from J, the gap between germline ends came to 10 bases. The germline gives CDR1 MNHEY, CDR2 SVGAGI.